The 12 T cell receptor beta chains below all came from one sample that was sequenced in a study of T cell changes during pregnancy in multiple sclerosis. Profiled with immunoSEQ multiplex PCR; TCRdb holds only in-frame clones, not every one. This sample carries about 93,000 clones, roughly 91% of them seen once, and the ten largest clones take about 1.6%. The input for sequencing was peripheral blood, taken after pregnancy. The receptors were gathered from a female donor in good health, enrolled as a control in a pregnancy study.

The chain recombines TRBV2 with TRBJ1-5, with 11 bases identical to TRBD1. This CDR3 spans 15 amino acids. V shed 6 bases and J 1 base; nucleotides not matched to a gene: 2. Germline assignment: CDR1 SNHLY and CDR2 FYNNEI. The CDR3 spells CASSGTGGSNQPQHF. The CDR3, as DNA: TGTGCCAGCAGCGGGACAGGGGGAAGCAATCAGCCCCAGCATTTT.

The chain uses TRBV28 and TRBJ2-1; tentative D call: TRBD1 (7 bases). Trimming took 0 bases from V and 10 from J, leaving 19 bases between them. This CDR3 is 16 amino acids long. Germline CDR1 is MDHEN and CDR2 is SYDVKM. DNA for the CDR3: TGTGCCAGCAGTTTATGGGAAGGGGGAGGACAGGACGAGCAGTTCTTC. This encodes CASSLWEGGGQDEQFF.

V is TRBV28 and J is TRBJ2-7, with TRBD1 matching over 7 bases. Germline CDR1 is MDHEN and CDR2 is SYDVKM. The J segment lost 5 bases and the V segment lost 6 bases, leaving 10 bases of the junction unmatched. The CDR3 extends over 14 amino acids. The CDR3 DNA sequence: TGTGCCAGCAGAAAAGACAGGGCGCGGGACGAGCAGTACTTC. It specifies CASRKDRARDEQYF.

J is TRBJ1-5 and V is TRBV28, with D hard to call. Germline V gene data show CDR1 as MDHEN and CDR2 as SYDVKM. V lost 5 bases to trimming and J lost 5 bases, with 7 bases between them. The CDR3 loop spans 12 amino acids. The CDR3 here is CASSRQDQPQHF. CDR3 sequence (DNA): TGTGCCAGCAGTCGACAAGATCAGCCCCAGCATTTT.

This rearrangement joins TRBV19 to TRBJ1-1; D unclear. The germline gives CDR1 LNHDA, CDR2 SQIVND (reference sequence). The CDR3 is made up of 13 amino acids. V lost 5 bases and J 1 base, leaving 8 bases between the germline ends. CDR3 loop: CASSAEPNTEAFF. CDR3 bases: TGTGCCAGTAGTGCCGAGCCGAACACTGAAGCTTTCTTT.

The V call is TRBV19, the J call TRBJ1-5; 8 nucleotides line up with TRBD1. Germline-derived CDR1 and CDR2 are LNHDA and SQIVND (reference sequence). The CDR3 is 16 residues long. After removal of 6 bases from V and 0 bases from J, the junction contained 7 bases not matched to a gene. CDR3 residues: CASRPGGGYSNQPQHF. The CDR3 bases are TGTGCCAGTAGGCCAGGGGGCGGGTATAGCAATCAGCCCCAGCATTTT.

This chain connects TRBV6-5 to TRBJ2-5; TRBD2 matches 9 bases. Trimming at V came to 6 bases and at J to 0 bases, leaving 2 bases not matched to a gene. From germline, CDR1 is MNHEY and CDR2 SVGAGI. The CDR3 consists of 14 residues. The CDR3 coding sequence is TGTGCCAGCAGCATAGCGGGGGACCAAGAGACCCAGTACTTC. Amino acids: CASSIAGDQETQYF.

This clone was recorded once. The chain combines TRBV5-4 with TRBJ1-6, with TRBD1 matching over 8 bases. The junction had 5 bases not matched to a gene; V was cut back by 2 bases and J by 7 bases. The CDR3 length is 15 residues. Germline V gene lookup returns CDR1 SGHNT and CDR2 YYREEE (reference sequence). The CDR3 loop reads CASSFGRGPNSPLHF. The CDR3 coding sequence is TGTGCCAGCAGCTTCGGCAGGGGGCCGAATTCACCCCTCCACTTT.

This clone was observed once. The chain employs TRBV30 and TRBJ2-1; no firm D call. Germline V gene lookup returns CDR1 GTSNPN and CDR2 SVGIG (reference sequence). The CDR3 has 11 residues. V lost 0 bases and J 7 bases, leaving 4 bases between the germline ends. The CDR3 sequence is CAWSVFNEQFF. In DNA form, the CDR3 reads TGTGCCTGGAGTGTCTTTAATGAGCAGTTCTTC.

The rearrangement uses TRBV6-5 and TRBJ2-1, with D possibly TRBD2 on 6 matching bases. Trimming pared 5 bases from V and 8 bases from J, leaving 10 bases between. CDR1 is MNHEY and CDR2 is SVGAGI in the germline V gene. The CDR3 covers 12 residues. CDR3: CASSGTYYEQFF. In DNA, the CDR3 is TGTGCCAGCAGTGGGACTTATTATGAGCAGTTCTTC.

The chain employs TRBV6-6 and TRBJ1-2; D is uncertain. Per germline, CDR1 MNHNY and CDR2 SVGAGI (reference sequence). This CDR3 region has 11 residues. V was cut by 2 bases and J by 6 bases, with 4 bases left in between. The CDR3 bases are TGTGCCAGCAGTTACCCTCATGGCTACACCTTC. As protein: CASSYPHGYTF.

The chain couples TRBV11-1 to TRBJ1-2; D unclear. The CDR3 totals 15 residues. Looked up from germline, CDR1 is SGHAT and CDR2 is FQDESV (reference sequence). Trimming took 6 bases from V and 5 from J, leaving 19 bases between them. The CDR3 region is CASREKRGGSYGYTF. The CDR3 region has the DNA TGTGCCAGCAGGGAGAAACGTGGAGGCTCTTATGGCTACACCTTC. Supplemented by reference TRBV11-1 and TRBJ1-2, the full variable domain reads EAEVAQSPRYKITEKSQAVAFWCDPISGHATLYWYRQILGQGPELLVQFQDESVVDDSQLPKDRFSAERLKGVDSTLKIQPAELGDSAMYLCASREKRGGSYGYTFGSGTRLTVV.